Sequencing of this T cell receptor beta chain was carried out in a study of blood T cells in healthy people across ages. Study-level findings and limits: When one million T cells were used, diversity estimates were thought to be underestimates.

This CDR3 is built from 14 residues. The germline CDR1 and CDR2 sequences are GTSNPN and SVGIG (reference sequence). V was pared by 8 bases and J by 9 bases, with 10 bases of the junction left unmatched. A second about 6 to 12 cycle PCR used barcoded and J-beta primers. Every cDNA molecule carried a tag from a template-switch adaptor bearing 12 random nucleotides. TCRdb passed the 5' RACE reads through MiXCR, listing each CDR3 protein once. The sample contains 650,000 to 800,000 distinct CDR3 sequences, under 45% of which appear only once. The study recruited healthy Caucasian donors from Russia who were aged about 6 to 90. Drawn from each donor were 9 to 10 milliliters of peripheral blood. About this clonotype: Its cognate antigen is unknown.

Sequenced sample: blood. This receptor was taken from a man in his sixties in good health. V gene TRBV30 combines with J gene TRBJ2-1; 13 nucleotides line up with TRBD2. The CDR3 DNA reads as TGTGCCGCCCGACTAGCGGGGGGTAGGGGTGAGCAGTTCTTC. Encoded protein: CAARLAGGRGEQFF.